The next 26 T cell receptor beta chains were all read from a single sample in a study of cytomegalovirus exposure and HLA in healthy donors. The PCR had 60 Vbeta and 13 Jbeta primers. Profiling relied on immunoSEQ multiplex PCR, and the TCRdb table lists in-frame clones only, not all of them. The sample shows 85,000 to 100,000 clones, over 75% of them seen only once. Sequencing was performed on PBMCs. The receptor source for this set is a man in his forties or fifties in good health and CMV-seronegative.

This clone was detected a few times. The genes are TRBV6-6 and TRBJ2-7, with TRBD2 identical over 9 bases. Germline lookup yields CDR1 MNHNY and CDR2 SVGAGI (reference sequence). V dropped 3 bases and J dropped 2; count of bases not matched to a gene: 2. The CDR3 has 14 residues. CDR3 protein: CASSYSGSPYEQYF. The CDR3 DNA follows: TGTGCCAGCAGTTATAGCGGGAGCCCCTACGAGCAGTACTTC.

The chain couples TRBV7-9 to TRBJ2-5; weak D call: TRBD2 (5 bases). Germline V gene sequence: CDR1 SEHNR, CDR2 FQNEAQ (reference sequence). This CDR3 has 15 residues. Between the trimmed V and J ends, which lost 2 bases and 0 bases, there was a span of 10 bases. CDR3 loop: CASSLPVAYQETQYF. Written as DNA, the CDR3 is TGTGCCAGCAGCTTACCAGTAGCGTACCAAGAGACCCAGTACTTC. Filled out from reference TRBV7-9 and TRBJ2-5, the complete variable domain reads DTGVSQNPRHKITKRGQNVTFRCDPISEHNRLYWYRQTLGQGPEFLTYFQNEAQLEKSRLLSDRFSAERPKGSFSTLEIQRTEQGDSAMYLCASSLPVAYQETQYFGPGTRLLVL.

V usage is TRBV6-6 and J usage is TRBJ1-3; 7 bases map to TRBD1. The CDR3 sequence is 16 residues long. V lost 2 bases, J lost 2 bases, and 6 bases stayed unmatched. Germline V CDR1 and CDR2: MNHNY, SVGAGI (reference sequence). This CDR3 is CASSYTSTGAGNTIYF. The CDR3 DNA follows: TGTGCCAGCAGTTACACGAGTACAGGGGCTGGAAACACCATATATTTT.

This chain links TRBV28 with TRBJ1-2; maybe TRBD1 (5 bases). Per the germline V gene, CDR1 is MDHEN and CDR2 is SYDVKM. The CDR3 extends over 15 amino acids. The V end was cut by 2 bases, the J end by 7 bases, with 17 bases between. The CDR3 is CASSLPGGAGGGYTF. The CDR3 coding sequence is TGTGCCAGCAGTTTACCCGGCGGGGCCGGTGGTGGCTACACCTTC.

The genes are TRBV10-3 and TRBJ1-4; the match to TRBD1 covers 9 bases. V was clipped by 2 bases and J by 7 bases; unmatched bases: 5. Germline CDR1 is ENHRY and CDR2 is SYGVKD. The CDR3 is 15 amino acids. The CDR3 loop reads CAISEATGGIEKLFF. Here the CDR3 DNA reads TGTGCCATCAGTGAGGCGACAGGGGGGATTGAAAAACTGTTTTTT.

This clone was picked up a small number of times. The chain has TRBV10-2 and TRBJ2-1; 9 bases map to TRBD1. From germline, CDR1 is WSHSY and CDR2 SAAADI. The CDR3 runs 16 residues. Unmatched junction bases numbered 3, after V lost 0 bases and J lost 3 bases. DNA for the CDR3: TGCGCCAGCAGTGAGTCGGGGACAGGGAGCTACAATGAGCAGTTCTTC. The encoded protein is CASSESGTGSYNEQFF.

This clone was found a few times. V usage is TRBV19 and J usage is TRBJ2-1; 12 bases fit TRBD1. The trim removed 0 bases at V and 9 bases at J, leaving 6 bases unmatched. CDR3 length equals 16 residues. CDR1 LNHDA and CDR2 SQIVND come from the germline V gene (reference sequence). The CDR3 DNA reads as TGTGCCAGTAGTATAGACCCGGGACAGGGGGCCGGTGAGCAGTTCTTC. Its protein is CASSIDPGQGAGEQFF.

For the CDR3, the DNA is TGTGCCAGCGGCGAGGTGATATCGGGGGGAAACAATGAGCAGTTCTTC. It encodes CASGEVISGGNNEQFF. The chain employs TRBV11-2 and TRBJ2-1, with TRBD2 matching over 7 bases. The CDR3 spans 16 residues. V lost 8 bases and J lost 5; bases outside the gene matches: 15. Germline CDR1 and CDR2: SGHAT and FQNNGV.

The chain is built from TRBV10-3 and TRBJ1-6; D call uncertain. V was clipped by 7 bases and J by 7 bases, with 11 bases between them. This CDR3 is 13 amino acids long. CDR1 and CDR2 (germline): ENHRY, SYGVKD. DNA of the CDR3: TGTGCCATCACAGAACAGCTCAATTCACCCCTCCACTTT. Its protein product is CAITEQLNSPLHF.

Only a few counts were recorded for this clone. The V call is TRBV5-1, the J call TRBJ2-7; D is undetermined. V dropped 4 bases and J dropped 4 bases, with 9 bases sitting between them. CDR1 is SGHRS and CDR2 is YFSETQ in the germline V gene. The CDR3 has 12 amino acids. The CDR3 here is CASSLTEYEQYF. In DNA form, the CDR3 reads TGCGCCAGCAGCCTGACGGAGTACGAGCAGTACTTC. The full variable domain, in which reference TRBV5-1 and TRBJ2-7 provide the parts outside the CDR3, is KAGVTQTPRYLIKTRGQQVTLSCSPISGHRSVSWYQQTPGQGLQFLFEYFSETQRNKGNFPGRFSGRQFSNSRSEMNVSTLELGDSALYLCASSLTEYEQYFGPGTRLTVT.

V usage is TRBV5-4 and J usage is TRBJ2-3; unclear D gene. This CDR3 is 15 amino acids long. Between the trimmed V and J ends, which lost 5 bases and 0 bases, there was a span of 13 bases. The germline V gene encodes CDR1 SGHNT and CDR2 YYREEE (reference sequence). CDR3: CASRRQQSSTDTQYF. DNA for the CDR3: TGTGCCAGCAGACGCCAACAGTCTAGCACAGATACGCAGTATTTT.

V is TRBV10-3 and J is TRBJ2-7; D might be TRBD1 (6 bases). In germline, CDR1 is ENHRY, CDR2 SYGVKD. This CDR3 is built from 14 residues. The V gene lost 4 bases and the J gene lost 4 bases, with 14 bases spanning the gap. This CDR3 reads CAISGRDNGYEQYF. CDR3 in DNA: TGTGCCATCAGTGGCCGGGACAACGGTTACGAGCAGTACTTC.

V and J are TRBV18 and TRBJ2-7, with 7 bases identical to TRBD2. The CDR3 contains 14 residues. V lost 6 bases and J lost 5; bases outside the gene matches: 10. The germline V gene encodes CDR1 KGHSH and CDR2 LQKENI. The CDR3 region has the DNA TGTGCCAGCTCCCGAGACAGCGGGGAGGACGAGCAGTACTTC. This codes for CASSRDSGEDEQYF.

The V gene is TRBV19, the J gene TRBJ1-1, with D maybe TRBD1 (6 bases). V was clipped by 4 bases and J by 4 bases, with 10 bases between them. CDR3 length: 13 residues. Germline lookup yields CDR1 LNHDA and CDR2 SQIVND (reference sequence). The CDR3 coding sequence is TGTGCCAGTAGTAGCACAGGGCGCACTGAAGCTTTCTTT. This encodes CASSSTGRTEAFF.

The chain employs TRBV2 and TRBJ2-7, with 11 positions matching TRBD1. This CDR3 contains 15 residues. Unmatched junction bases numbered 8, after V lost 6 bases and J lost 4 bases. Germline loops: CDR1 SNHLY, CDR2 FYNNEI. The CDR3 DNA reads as TGTGCCAGCAGGTCCGGACAGGGGGCGCCGTACGAGCAGTACTTC. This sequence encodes CASRSGQGAPYEQYF.

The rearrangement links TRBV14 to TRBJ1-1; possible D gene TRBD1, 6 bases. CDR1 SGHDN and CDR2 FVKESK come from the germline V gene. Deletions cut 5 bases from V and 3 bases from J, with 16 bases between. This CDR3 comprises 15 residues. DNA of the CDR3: TGTGCCAGCAGCGCAACCAGGGGCGGGTACACTGAAGCTTTCTTT. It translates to CASSATRGGYTEAFF.

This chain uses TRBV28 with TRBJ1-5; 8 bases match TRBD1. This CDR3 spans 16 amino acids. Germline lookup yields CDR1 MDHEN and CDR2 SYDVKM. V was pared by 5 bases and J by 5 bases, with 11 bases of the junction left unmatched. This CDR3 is CASSRFRQGLHQPQHF. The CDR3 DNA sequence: TGTGCCAGCAGTCGATTTAGACAGGGGTTGCATCAGCCCCAGCATTTT.

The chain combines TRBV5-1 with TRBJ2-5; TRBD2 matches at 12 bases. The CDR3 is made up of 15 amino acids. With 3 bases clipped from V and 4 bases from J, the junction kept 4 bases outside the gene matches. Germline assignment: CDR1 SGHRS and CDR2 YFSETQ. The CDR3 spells CASSSRTSGIETQYF. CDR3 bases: TGCGCCAGCAGCTCACGGACTAGCGGGATAGAGACCCAGTACTTC.

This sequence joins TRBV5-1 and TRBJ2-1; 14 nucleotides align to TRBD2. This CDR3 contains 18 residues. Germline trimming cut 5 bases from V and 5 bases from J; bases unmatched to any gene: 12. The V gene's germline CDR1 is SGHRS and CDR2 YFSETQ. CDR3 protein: CASRPTGTSGSFDNEQFF. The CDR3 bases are TGCGCCAGCAGGCCCACCGGGACTAGCGGGAGCTTTGACAATGAGCAGTTCTTC.

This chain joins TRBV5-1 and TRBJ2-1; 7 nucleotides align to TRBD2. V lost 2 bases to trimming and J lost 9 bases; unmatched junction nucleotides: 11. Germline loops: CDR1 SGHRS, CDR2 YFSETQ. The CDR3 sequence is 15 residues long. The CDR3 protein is CASSLEGLGWGEQFF. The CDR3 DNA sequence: TGCGCCAGCAGCTTAGAAGGACTAGGGTGGGGTGAGCAGTTCTTC.

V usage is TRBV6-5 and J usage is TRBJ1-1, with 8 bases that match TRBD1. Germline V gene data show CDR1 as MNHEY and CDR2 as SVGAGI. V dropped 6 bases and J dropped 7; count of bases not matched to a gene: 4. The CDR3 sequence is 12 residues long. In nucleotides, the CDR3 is TGTGCCAGCAGAACCGGGACAGGTGAAGCTTTCTTT. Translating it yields CASRTGTGEAFF.

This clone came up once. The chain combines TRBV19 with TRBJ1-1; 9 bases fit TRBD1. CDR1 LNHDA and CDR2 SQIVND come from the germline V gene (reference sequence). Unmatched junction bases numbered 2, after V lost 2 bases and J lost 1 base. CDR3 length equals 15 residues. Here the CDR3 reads CASSIPGQGNTEAFF. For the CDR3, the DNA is TGTGCCAGTAGTATACCGGGACAGGGGAACACTGAAGCTTTCTTT.

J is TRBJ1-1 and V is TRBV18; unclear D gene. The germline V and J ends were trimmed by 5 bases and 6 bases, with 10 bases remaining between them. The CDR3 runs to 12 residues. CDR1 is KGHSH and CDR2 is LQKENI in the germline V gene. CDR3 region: CASSEGFSEAFF. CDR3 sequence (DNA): TGTGCCAGCTCAGAGGGCTTCTCTGAAGCTTTCTTT.

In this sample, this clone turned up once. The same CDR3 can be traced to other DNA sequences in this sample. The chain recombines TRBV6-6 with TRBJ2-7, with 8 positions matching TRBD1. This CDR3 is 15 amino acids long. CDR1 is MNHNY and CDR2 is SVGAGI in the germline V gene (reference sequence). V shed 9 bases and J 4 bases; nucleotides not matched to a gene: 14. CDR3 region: CASSSRDRTPYEQYF. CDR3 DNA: TGTGCCAGTAGCAGCCGGGACAGGACTCCTTACGAGCAGTACTTC.

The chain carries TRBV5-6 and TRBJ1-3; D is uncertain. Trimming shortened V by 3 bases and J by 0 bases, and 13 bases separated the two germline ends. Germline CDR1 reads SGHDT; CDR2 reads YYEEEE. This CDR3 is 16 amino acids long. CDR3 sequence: CASSYGRPLSGNTIYF. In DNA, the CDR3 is TGTGCCAGCAGCTACGGGAGGCCACTCTCTGGAAACACCATATATTTT.

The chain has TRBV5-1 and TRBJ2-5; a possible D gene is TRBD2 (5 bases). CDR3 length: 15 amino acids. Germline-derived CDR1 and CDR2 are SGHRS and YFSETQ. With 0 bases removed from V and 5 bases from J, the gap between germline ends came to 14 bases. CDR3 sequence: CASSLGGVTGETQYF. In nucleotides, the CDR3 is TGCGCCAGCAGCTTGGGGGGTGTAACGGGGGAGACCCAGTACTTC.